The clone carrying this TCR beta chain was detected only once. Its antigen is still unknown. The record originates from a study of cytomegalovirus exposure and HLA in healthy donors. Findings and caveats of the study: Common viral pathogens (according to a later analysis) appeared linked to several of the most significant clusters.

V was pared by 0 bases and J by 0 bases, with 11 bases between. The CDR3 runs 16 residues. In germline, CDR1 is SGDLS, CDR2 YYNGEE. The PCR made use of 60 Vbeta and 13 Jbeta primers. Method: immunoSEQ multiplex PCR; TCRdb's copy keeps in-frame clones and lacks some. The sample contains some 160,000 clones, roughly 84% of which appear only once. The TCR comes from a man in his late teens or twenties in good health and CMV-seronegative. Material: PBMCs. The rearrangement uses TRBV9 and TRBJ2-3; tentative D call: TRBD2 (6 bases). CDR3 bases: TGTGCCAGCAGCGTAGGTAATAGCGGTAGCACAGATACGCAGTATTTT. It is translated as CASSVGNSGSTDTQYF. Full variable domain (remainder filled in from reference TRBV9 and TRBJ2-3): DSGVTQTPKHLITATGQRVTLRCSPRSGDLSVYWYQQSLDQGLQFLIQYYNGEERAKGNILERFSAQQFPDLHSELNLSSLELGDSALYFCASSVGNSGSTDTQYFGPGTRLTVL.